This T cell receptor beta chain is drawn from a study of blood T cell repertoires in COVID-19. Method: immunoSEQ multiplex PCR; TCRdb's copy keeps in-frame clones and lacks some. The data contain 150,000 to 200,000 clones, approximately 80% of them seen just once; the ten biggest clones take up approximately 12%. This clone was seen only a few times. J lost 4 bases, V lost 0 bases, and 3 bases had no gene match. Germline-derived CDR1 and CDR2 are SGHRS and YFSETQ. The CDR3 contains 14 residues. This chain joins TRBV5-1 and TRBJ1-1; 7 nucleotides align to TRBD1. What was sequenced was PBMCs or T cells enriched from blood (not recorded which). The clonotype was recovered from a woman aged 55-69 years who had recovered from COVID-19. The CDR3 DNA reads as TGCGCCAGCAGCTTGGCGGGACAGACCACTGAAGCTTTCTTT. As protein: CASSLAGQTTEAFF.